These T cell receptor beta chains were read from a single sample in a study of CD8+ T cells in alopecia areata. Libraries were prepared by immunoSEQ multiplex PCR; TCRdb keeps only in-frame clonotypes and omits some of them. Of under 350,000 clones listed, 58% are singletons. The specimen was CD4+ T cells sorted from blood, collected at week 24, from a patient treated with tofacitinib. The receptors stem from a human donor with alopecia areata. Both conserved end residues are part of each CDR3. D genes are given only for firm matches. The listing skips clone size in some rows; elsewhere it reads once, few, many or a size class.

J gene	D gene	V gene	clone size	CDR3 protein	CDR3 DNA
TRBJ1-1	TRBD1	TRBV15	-	CATSSDRGRADTEAFF	TGTGCCACCAGCAGTGACAGGGGGCGAGCGGACACTGAAGCTTTCTTT
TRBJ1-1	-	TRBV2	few	CASKLNTEAFF	TGTGCCAGCAAGCTGAACACTGAAGCTTTCTTT
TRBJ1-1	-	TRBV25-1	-	CASMMGAEAFF	TGTGCCAGCATGATGGGGGCTGAAGCTTTCTTT
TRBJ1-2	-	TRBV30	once	CAWSGNYGYTF	TGTGCCTGGAGCGGGAACTATGGCTACACCTTC
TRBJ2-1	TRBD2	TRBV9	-	CASSTSGGAMRDEQFF	TGTGCCAGCAGCACGTCCGGGGGGGCGATGCGCGATGAGCAGTTCTTC
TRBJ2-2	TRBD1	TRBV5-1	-	CASRPTGGRTGELFF	TGCGCCAGCAGGCCGACAGGGGGCAGGACCGGGGAGCTGTTTTTT
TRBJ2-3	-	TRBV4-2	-	CASSHRYGDTQYF	TGTGCCAGCAGCCATCGGTACGGGGATACGCAGTATTTT
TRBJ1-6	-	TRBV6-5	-	CASSYSLMGRSPLHF	TGTGCCAGCAGTTACTCCCTGATGGGGCGTTCACCCCTCCACTTT
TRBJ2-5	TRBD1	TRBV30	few	CAWSVTGGLWETQYF	TGTGCCTGGAGTGTGACAGGGGGGTTATGGGAGACCCAGTACTTC
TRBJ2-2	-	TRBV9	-	CASSVSGTVTGELFF	TGTGCCAGCAGCGTATCCGGGACGGTGACCGGGGAGCTGTTTTTT
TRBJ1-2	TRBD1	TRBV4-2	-	CASSQDRGGRGYGYTF	TGTGCCAGCAGCCAAGATCGAGGGGGCCGGGGCTATGGCTACACCTTC
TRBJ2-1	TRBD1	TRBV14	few	CASSPPWTGAHRDEQFF	TGTGCCAGCAGCCCCCCGTGGACAGGGGCGCATAGGGATGAGCAGTTCTTC
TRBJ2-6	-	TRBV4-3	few	CASSQSIVPFEGANVLTF	TGCGCCAGCAGCCAATCCATTGTCCCCTTCGAGGGGGCCAACGTCCTGACTTTC
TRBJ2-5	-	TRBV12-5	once	CASGLAGIETQYF	TGTGCTAGTGGTTTGGCAGGGATTGAGACCCAGTACTTC
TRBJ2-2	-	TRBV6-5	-	CASSRTVETTGELFF	TGTGCCAGCAGCCGGACAGTAGAGACCACCGGGGAGCTGTTTTTT
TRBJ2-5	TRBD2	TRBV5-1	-	CASSFASGGAQETQYF	TGCGCCAGCAGCTTCGCTAGCGGGGGGGCCCAAGAGACCCAGTACTTC
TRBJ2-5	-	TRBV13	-	CASSFGTPGETQYF	TGTGCCAGCAGCTTCGGGACCCCGGGGGAGACCCAGTACTTC
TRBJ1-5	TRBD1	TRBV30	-	CAWSSGTGGLGGNQPQHF	TGTGCCTGGAGCTCCGGGACAGGGGGCCTCGGGGGCAATCAGCCCCAGCATTTT
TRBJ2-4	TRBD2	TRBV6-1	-	CASNLAGAENIQYF	TGTGCCAGCAACCTAGCGGGGGCTGAAAACATTCAGTACTTC
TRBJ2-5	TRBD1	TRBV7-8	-	CASSPDRAETQYF	TGTGCCAGCAGTCCCGACAGGGCGGAGACCCAGTACTTC
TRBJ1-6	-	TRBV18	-	CASSPGLGNNSPLHF	TGTGCCAGCTCACCAGGTTTGGGGAATAATTCACCCCTCCACTTT
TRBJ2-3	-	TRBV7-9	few	CASSFSSTDTQYF	TGTGCCAGCAGCTTCAGTAGCACAGATACGCAGTATTTT
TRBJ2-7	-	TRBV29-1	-	CSVVRAAYEQYF	TGCAGCGTTGTCAGAGCAGCCTACGAGCAGTACTTC
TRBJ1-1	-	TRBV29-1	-	CSVQNREENTEAFF	TGCAGCGTCCAAAACAGGGAGGAGAACACTGAAGCTTTCTTT
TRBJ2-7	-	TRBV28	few	CASTESGEGNYEQYF	TGTGCCAGCACCGAATCAGGGGAGGGCAACTACGAGCAGTACTTC
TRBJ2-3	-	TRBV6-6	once	CASRPGTSTDTQYF	TGTGCCAGCAGACCTGGGACATCCACAGATACGCAGTATTTT
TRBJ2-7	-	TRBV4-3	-	CASSHHTSGDSHSYEQYF	TGCGCCAGCAGCCATCATACCTCGGGGGACAGCCACTCCTACGAGCAGTACTTC
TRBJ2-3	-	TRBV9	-	CASSVGGDFYTQYF	TGTGCCAGCAGCGTAGGAGGGGATTTCTATACGCAGTATTTT
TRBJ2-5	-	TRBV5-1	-	CASSPEPRETQYF	TGCGCCAGCAGCCCAGAACCTCGAGAGACCCAGTACTTC
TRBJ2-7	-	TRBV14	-	CASSQVIFQGEYF	TGTGCCAGCAGCCAAGTGATCTTCCAAGGGGAGTACTTC
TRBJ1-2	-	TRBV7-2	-	CASSLFSGYTF	TGTGCCAGCAGCTTATTTAGTGGCTACACCTTC
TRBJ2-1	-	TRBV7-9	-	CASSSGPDEQFF	TGTGCCAGCAGCTCCGGGCCGGATGAGCAGTTCTTC
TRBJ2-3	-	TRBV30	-	CAWSGGAAGDTQYF	TGTGCCTGGAGTGGAGGAGCTGCGGGAGATACGCAGTATTTT
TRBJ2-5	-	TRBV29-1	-	CSVAYQETQYF	TGCAGCGTTGCCTACCAAGAGACCCAGTACTTC